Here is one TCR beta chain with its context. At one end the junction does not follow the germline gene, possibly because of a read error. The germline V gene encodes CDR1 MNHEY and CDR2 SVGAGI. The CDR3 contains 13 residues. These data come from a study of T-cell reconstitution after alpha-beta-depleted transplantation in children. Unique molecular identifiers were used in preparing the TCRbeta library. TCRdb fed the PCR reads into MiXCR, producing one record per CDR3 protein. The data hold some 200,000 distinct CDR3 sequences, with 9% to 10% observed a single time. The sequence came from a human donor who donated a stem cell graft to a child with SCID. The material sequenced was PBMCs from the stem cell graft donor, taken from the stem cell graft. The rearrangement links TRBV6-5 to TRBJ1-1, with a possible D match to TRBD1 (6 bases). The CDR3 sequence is CASSYRANTEAFF. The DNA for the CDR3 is TGCGCCAGCAGCTACAGGGCGAACACTGAAGCTTTCTTT.